This is a list of T cell receptor beta chains from one sample in a study of T cell responses to AZD1222 COVID-19 vaccine. Sequencing was performed with immunoSEQ multiplex PCR; in TCRdb, only in-frame clones are kept and a portion is missing. The table has approximately 130,000 clones, around 89% seen once. Sample: peripheral blood, taken on day 0 of MenACWY control vaccination. Receptors were obtained from an adult in good health. Each CDR3 is given with its conserved first and last residue. The D gene is left open where the match is weak. The listing skips clone size in some rows; elsewhere it reads once, few, many or a size class.

CDR3 protein,CDR3 DNA,J gene,clone size,V gene,D gene
CASSRGTDYNSPLHF,TGTGCCAGCAGTCGCGGGACGGACTATAATTCACCCCTCCACTTT,TRBJ1-6,.,TRBV6-5,.
CACTPDTLVDYGYTF,TGTGCCTGTACACCAGATACTCTCGTGGACTATGGCTACACCTTC,TRBJ1-2,.,TRBV30,.
CATRQETNTEAFF,TGTGCCACCAGACAGGAAACGAACACTGAAGCTTTCTTT,TRBJ1-1,once,TRBV3-1/TRBV3-2,.
CASSFFSLEPQPQHF,TGTGCCAGCAGCTTTTTCAGTTTAGAGCCCCAGCCCCAGCATTTT,TRBJ1-5,.,TRBV5-6,.
CASRTGNYGYTF,TGTGCCAGCAGGACAGGGAACTATGGCTACACCTTC,TRBJ1-2,.,TRBV27,TRBD1
CASSETLAGAGELFF,TGCGCCAGCAGTGAGACGCTAGCGGGAGCCGGGGAGCTGTTTTTT,TRBJ2-2,.,TRBV10-1,TRBD2
CASSLVDNAGEQYF,TGTGCCAGCAGCTTAGTCGACAACGCGGGCGAGCAGTACTTC,TRBJ2-7,.,TRBV7-9,.
CASSLVLAGAGANVLTF,TGTGCCAGCAGCTTAGTCCTAGCGGGAGCTGGGGCCAACGTCCTGACTTTC,TRBJ2-6,.,TRBV7-2,TRBD2
CASTLGPGEGYGYTF,TGTGCCAGCACCCTCGGCCCAGGTGAGGGCTATGGCTACACCTTC,TRBJ1-2,.,TRBV7-9,.
CASRDRETDTQYF,TGTGCCAGCAGGGACAGGGAAACAGATACGCAGTATTTT,TRBJ2-3,.,TRBV12-3/TRBV12-4,TRBD1
CASSPRPGEAFF,TGTGCCAGCAGCCCTCGACCTGGTGAAGCTTTCTTT,TRBJ1-1,.,TRBV7-2,.